This TCR beta chain was captured in a study of T cell repertoires in cytomegalovirus infection. As for the study in general: Public TCR beta signatures marked donors with CMV infection and the matching HLA.

Study-level points and caveats: HLA-C-restricted TCR beta clonotypes specific for CMV led the ex vivo response. Using cumulative public TCR beta family frequency, the authors identified those who carried CMV together with the relevant HLA.

Per germline, CDR1 DFQATT and CDR2 SNEGSKA (reference sequence). Trimming cost V 4 bases and J 3 bases, with 12 bases left between them. CDR3 length: 13 residues. With respect to this clonotype: Its antigen is not known.

One entry per CDR3 protein results from TCRdb running MiXCR on the reads. The table lists 300,000 to 400,000 distinct CDR3 sequences, around 18% of them singletons. J is TRBJ1-2 and V is TRBV20-1; the D is unclear. This TCR came from a human donor in good health (CMV status not recorded). Some clones in this sample may be carry-over from other donors' samples. The sample taken for sequencing was PBMCs. CDR3 region: CSATKVIDYGYTF. The CDR3 DNA sequence: TGCAGTGCTACTAAAGTTATTGACTATGGCTACACCTTC.